This TCR beta chain was observed in a study of control samples from healthy donors and cancer patients. This CDR3 has 17 residues. From germline, CDR1 is LGHDT and CDR2 YNNKEL (reference sequence). V lost 2 bases and J lost 3, with 16 bases in between. The method was immunoSEQ multiplex PCR; TCRdb's version includes in-frame clones alone and lacks a portion of them. The table includes 150,000 to 200,000 clones, about 94% detected once. The chain uses TRBV3-1 (or the pseudogene TRBV3-2) and TRBJ2-2; weak D call: TRBD2 (5 bases). Specimen: blood. This receptor was identified in a woman aged 30 to 39 in good health. The DNA for the CDR3 is TGTGCCAGCAGCCAACCTAAGTCGGCAGCGGACACCGGGGAGCTGTTTTTT. Translating gives CASSQPKSAADTGELFF.